This entry concerns a single T cell receptor beta chain. The sample is drawn from a study of blood T cells in healthy people across ages. Extraction of total RNA produced a minimum of 5.5 micrograms from each sample. A second about 7 to 11 cycle PCR used barcoded and J-beta primers. All samples yielded 3 million or more CDR3-containing paired-end reads. TCRdb processed the 5' RACE reads anew with MiXCR; each CDR3 protein has one entry. The data hold roughly 800,000 distinct CDR3 sequences, with 20% to 30% observed a single time. These data also featured in a second study, about T cells of mothers and their children. From that second work: In this cohort, donors were a few healthy Caucasian mothers plus their six children. Extracted RNA, in its entirety, went into cDNA synthesis at around 1.4 ug per 15 ul.

The receptor's source is a boy between 10 and 17 years old in good health. Sequenced sample: blood.

The CDR3 DNA follows: TGTGCCAGCAGCCAAGAACTAGCGAACAATGAGCAGTTCTTC. Translating gives CASSQELANNEQFF. The V call is TRBV3-1, the J call TRBJ2-1, with 7 nucleotides matching TRBD2. CDR1 LGHDT and CDR2 YNNKEL come from the germline V gene (reference sequence). The J segment lost 5 bases and the V segment lost 0 bases, leaving 1 base of the junction unmatched. CDR3 length: 14 residues.